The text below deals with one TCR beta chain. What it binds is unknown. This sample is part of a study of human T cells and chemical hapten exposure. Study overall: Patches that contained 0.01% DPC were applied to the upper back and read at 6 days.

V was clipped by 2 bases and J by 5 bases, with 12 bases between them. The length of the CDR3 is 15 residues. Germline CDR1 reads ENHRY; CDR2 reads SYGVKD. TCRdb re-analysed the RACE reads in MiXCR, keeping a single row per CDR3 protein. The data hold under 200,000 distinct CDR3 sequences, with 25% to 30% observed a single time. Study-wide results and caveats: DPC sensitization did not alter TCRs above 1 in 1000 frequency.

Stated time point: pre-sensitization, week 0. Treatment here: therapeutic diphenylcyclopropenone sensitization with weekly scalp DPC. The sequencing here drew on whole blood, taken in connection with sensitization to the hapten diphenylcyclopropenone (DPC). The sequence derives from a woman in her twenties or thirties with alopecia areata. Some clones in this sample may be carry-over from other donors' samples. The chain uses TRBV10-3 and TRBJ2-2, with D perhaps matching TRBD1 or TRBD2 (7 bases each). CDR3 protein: CAISERQGGTGELFF. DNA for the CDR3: TGTGCCATCAGTGAGCGACAGGGAGGGACCGGGGAGCTGTTTTTT.